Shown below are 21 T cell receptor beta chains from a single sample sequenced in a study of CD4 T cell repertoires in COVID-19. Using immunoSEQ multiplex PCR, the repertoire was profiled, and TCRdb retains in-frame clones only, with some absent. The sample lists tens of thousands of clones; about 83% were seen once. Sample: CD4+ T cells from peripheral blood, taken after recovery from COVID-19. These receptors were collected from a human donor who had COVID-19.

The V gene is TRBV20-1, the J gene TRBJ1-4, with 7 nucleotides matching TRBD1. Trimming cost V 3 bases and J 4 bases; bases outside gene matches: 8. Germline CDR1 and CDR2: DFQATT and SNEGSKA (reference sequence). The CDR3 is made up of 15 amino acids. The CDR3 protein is CSASLWGQINEKLFF. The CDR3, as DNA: TGCAGTGCTAGTTTATGGGGACAGATTAATGAAAAACTGTTTTTT.

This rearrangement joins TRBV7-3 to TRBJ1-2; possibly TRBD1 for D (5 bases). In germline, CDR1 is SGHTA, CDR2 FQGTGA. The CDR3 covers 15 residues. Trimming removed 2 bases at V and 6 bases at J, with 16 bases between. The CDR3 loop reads CASSLSRIGDDGYTF. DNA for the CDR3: TGTGCCAGCAGCTTATCTCGAATAGGGGACGATGGCTACACCTTC.

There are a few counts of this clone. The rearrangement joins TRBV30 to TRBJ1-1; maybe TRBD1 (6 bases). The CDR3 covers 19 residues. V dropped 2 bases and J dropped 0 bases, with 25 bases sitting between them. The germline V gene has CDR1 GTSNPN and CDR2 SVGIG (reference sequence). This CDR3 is CAWSKRLQGLKYLNTEAFF. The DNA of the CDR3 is TGTGCCTGGAGTAAGCGTCTCCAGGGGTTGAAGTACTTGAACACTGAAGCTTTCTTT.

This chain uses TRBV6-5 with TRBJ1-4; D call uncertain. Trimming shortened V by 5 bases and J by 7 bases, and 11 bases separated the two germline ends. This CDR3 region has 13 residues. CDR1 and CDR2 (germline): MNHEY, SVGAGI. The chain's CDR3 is CASSITQFEKLFF. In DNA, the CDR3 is TGTGCCAGCAGTATAACCCAGTTTGAAAAACTGTTTTTT.

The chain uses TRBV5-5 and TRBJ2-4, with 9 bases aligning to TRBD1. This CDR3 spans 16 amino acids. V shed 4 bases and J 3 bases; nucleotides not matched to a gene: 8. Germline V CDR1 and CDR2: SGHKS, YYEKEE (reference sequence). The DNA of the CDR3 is TGTGCCAGCAGCCGCGCCTCGGGACAGGGCAAAAACATTCAGTACTTC. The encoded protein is CASSRASGQGKNIQYF. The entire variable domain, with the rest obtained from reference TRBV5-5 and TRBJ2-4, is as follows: DAGVTQSPTHLIKTRGQQVTLRCSPISGHKSVSWYQQVLGQGPQFIFQYYEKEERGRGNFPDRFSARQFPNYSSELNVNALLLGDSALYLCASSRASGQGKNIQYFGAGTRLSVL.

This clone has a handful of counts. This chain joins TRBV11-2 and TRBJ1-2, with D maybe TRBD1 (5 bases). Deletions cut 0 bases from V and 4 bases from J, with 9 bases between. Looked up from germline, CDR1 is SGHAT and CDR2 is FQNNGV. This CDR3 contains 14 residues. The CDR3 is CASSLDLGGYGYTF. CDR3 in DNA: TGTGCCAGCAGCTTAGATCTTGGGGGCTATGGCTACACCTTC.

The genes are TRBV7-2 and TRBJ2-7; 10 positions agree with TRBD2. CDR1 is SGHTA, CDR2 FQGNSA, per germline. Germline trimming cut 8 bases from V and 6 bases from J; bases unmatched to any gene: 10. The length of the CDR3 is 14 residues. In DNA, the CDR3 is TGTGCCAGCGCCAGAGGCCTAGCGGGAGCCGAGCAGTACTTC. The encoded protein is CASARGLAGAEQYF.

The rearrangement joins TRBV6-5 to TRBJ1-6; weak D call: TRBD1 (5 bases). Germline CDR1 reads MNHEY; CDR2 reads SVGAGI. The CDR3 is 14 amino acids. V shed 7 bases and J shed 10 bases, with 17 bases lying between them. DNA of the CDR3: TGTGCCAGCACCCCCCCGGGACGGGGATCACCCCTCCACTTT. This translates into CASTPPGRGSPLHF.

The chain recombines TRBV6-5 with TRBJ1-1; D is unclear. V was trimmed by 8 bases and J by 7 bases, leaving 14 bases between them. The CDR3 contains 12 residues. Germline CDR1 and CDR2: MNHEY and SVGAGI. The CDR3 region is CASGRSNGEAFF. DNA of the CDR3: TGTGCCAGCGGGCGGAGTAACGGTGAAGCTTTCTTT.

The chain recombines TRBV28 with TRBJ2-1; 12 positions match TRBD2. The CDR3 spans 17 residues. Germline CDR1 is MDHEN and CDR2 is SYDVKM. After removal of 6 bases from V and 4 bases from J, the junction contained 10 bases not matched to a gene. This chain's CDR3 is CASSSPSGRDVYNEQFF. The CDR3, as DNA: TGTGCCAGCAGCTCTCCTAGCGGGAGGGACGTGTACAATGAGCAGTTCTTC.

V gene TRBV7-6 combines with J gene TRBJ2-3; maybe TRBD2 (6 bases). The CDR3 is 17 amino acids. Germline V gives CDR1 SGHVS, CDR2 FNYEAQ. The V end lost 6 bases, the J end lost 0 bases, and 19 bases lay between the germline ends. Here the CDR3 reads CASSFPPGRGSTDTQYF. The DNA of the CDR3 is TGTGCCAGCAGTTTCCCCCCTGGCCGGGGGAGCACAGATACGCAGTATTTT.

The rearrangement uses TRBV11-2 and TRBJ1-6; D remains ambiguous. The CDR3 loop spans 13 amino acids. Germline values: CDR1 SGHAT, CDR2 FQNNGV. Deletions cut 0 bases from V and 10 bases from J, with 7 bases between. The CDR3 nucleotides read TGTGCCAGCAGCTTAGAGATGGTGTCACCCCTCCACTTT. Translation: CASSLEMVSPLHF.

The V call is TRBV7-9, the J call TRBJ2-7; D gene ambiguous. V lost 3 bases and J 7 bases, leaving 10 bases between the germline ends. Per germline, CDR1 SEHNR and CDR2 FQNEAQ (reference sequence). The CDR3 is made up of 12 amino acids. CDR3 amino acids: CASSLEWGEQYF. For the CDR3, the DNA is TGTGCCAGCAGCTTGGAGTGGGGTGAGCAGTACTTC. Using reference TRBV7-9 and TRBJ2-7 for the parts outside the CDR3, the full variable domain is DTGVSQNPRHKITKRGQNVTFRCDPISEHNRLYWYRQTLGQGPEFLTYFQNEAQLEKSRLLSDRFSAERPKGSFSTLEIQRTEQGDSAMYLCASSLEWGEQYFGPGTRLTVT.

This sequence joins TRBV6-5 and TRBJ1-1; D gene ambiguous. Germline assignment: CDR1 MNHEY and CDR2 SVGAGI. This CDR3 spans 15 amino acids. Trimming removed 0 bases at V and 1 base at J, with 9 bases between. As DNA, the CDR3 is TGTGCCAGCAGTTACTCTGCGACACCGAACACTGAAGCTTTCTTT. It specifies CASSYSATPNTEAFF.

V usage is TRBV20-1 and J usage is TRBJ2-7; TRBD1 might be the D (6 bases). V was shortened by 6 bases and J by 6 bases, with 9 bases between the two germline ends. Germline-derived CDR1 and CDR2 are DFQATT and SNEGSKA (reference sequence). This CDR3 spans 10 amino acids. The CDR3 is CSALRGEQYF. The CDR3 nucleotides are TGCAGTGCCCTCAGGGGCGAGCAGTACTTC.

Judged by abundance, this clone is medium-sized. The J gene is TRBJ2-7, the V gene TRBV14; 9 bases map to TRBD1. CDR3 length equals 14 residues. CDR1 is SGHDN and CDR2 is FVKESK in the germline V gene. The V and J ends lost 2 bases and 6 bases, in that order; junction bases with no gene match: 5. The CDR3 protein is CASSQTGGGTEQYF. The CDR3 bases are TGTGCCAGCAGCCAAACAGGGGGCGGGACCGAGCAGTACTTC.

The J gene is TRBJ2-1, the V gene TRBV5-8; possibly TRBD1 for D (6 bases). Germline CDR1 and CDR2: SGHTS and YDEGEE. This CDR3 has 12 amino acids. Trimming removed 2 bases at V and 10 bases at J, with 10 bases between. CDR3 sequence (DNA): TGTGCCAGCAGCTTCCGACAGGTAGAGCAGTTCTTC. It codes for CASSFRQVEQFF.

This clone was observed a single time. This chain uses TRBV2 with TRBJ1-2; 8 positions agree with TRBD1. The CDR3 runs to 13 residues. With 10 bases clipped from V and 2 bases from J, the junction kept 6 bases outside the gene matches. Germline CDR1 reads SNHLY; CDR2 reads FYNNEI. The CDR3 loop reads CAISDRVNYGYTF. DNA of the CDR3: TGTGCCATCTCGGACAGGGTAAACTATGGCTACACCTTC.

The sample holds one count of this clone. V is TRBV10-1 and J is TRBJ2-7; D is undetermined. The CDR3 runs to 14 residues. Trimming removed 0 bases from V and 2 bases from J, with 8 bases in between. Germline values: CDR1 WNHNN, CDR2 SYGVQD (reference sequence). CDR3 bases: TGCGCCAGCAGTGAGTCACGGATACCCTACGAGCAGTACTTC. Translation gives CASSESRIPYEQYF.

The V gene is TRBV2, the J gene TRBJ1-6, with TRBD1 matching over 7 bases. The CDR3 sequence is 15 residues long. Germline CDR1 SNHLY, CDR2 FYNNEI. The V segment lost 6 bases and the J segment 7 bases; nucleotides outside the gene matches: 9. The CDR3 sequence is CASSQTGSGNSPLHF. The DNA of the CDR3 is TGTGCCAGCAGCCAGACAGGGTCGGGAAATTCACCCCTCCACTTT.

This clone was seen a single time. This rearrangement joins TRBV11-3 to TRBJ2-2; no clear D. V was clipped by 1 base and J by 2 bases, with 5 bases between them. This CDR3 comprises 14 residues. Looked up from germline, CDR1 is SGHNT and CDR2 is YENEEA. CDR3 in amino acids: CASSLGVNTGELFF. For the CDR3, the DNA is TGTGCCAGCAGCTTAGGGGTAAACACCGGGGAGCTGTTTTTT.